Included here is one TCR beta chain sequence, with context. Its antigen remains unknown. This record belongs to a study of T cells in Graves' hyperthyroidism and ophthalmopathy. As for the study in general: Peripheral blood specimens were obtained at initial diagnosis, prior to any treatment. Study-wide findings and caveats: The model's output predicted ophthalmopathy at a median of about 5.9 months prior to onset.

Diagnosing involved the use of clinical symptoms, serum thyroxine and TRAb, thyroid ultrasound and orbital computed tomography. The authors took PBMCs from over 8.5 ml fresh peripheral blood. TCR beta CDR3 regions were amplified from RNA. The primer set for the first-round RT-PCR of the TCR CDR3 was HTBI. TCRdb re-called the multiplex PCR reads with MiXCR, one entry per CDR3 protein. Altogether about 620,000 distinct CDR3 sequences are present, about 16% being singletons, with the ten largest covering about 3.8%. The CDR3 has 17 residues. V was shortened by 5 bases and J by 0 bases, with 17 bases between the two germline ends. CDR1 and CDR2 from the germline V gene are SGHNT and YENEEA.

The sequenced sample consisted of blood. The receptor was derived from a woman under 40 with Graves' hyperthyroidism. V gene TRBV11-3 combines with J gene TRBJ1-3, with D possibly being TRBD1 (6 bases). CDR3 in amino acids: CASSTRTELGSGNTIYF. CDR3 nucleotide sequence: TGTGCCAGCAGCACTAGGACAGAACTCGGCTCTGGAAACACCATATATTTT.